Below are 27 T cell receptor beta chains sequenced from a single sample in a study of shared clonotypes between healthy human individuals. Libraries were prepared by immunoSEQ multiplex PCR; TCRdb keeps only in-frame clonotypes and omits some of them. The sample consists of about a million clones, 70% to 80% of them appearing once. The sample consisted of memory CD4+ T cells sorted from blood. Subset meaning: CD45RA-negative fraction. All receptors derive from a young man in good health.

CDR3 sequence: CAISIGSGSGQPQHF. The CDR3, as DNA: TGTGCCATTTCGATAGGATCGGGCTCAGGGCAGCCCCAGCATTTT. This rearrangement joins TRBV28 to TRBJ1-5, with a tentative D call TRBD1 (5 bases). CDR1 is MDHEN and CDR2 is SYDVKM in the germline V gene. V lost 10 bases, J lost 7 bases, and 23 bases lay in between. This CDR3 has 15 amino acids.

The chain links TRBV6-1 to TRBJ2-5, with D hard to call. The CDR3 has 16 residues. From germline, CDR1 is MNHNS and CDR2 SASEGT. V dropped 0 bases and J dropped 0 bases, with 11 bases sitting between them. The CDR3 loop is CASSEAFVQNQETQYF. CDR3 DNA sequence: TGTGCCAGCAGTGAAGCTTTCGTACAGAACCAAGAGACCCAGTACTTC.

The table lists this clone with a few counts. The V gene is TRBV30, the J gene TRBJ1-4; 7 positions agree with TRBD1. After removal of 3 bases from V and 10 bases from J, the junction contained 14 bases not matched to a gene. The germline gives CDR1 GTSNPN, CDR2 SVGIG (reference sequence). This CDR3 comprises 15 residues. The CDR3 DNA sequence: TGTGCCTGGAGCCTAAAGCGGGAGGGGGCTGGAAAACTGTTTTTT. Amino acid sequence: CAWSLKREGAGKLFF.

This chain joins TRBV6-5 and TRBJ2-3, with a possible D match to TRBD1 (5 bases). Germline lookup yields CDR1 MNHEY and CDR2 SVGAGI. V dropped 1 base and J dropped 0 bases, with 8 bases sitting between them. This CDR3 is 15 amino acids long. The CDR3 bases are TGTGCCAGCAGTTACTGGGGCTCTAGCACAGATACGCAGTATTTT. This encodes CASSYWGSSTDTQYF.

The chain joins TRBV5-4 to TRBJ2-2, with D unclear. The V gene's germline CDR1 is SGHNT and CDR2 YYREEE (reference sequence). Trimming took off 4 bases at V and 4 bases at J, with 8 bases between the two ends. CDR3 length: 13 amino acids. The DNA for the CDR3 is TGTGCCAGCAGCCGGACGGGCACCGGGGAGCTGTTTTTT. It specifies CASSRTGTGELFF.

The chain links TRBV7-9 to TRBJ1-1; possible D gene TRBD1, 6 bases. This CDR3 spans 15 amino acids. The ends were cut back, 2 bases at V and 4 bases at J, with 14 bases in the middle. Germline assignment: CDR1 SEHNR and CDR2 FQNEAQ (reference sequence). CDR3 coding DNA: TGTGCCAGCAGCTTATCTGGGGGCGCGTCCACTGAAGCTTTCTTT. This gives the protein CASSLSGGASTEAFF.

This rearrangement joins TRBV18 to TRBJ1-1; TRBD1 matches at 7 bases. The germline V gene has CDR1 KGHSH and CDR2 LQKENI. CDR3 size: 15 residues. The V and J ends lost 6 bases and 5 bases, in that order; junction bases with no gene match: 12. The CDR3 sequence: CASSPRGQATTEAFF. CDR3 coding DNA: TGTGCCAGCTCTCCGAGGGGGCAGGCGACGACTGAAGCTTTCTTT.

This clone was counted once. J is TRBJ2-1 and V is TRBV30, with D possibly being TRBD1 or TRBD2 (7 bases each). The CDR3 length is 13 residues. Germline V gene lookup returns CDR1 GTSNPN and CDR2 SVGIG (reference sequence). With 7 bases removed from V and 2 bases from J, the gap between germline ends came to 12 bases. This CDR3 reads CASTGRAYNEQFF. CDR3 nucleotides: TGTGCCTCGACAGGGAGGGCCTACAATGAGCAGTTCTTC.

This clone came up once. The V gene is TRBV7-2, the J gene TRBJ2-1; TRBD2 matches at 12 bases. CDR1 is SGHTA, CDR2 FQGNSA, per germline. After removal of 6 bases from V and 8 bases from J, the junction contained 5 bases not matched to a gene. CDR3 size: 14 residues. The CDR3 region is CASRPGLAGDEQFF. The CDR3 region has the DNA TGTGCCAGCAGGCCGGGACTAGCGGGTGATGAGCAGTTCTTC.

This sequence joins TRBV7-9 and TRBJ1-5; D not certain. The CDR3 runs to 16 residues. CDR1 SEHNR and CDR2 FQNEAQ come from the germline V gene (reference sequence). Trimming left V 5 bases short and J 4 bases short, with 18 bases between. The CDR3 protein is CASSPSGGPGNQPQHF. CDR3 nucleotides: TGTGCCAGCAGCCCCAGTGGTGGGCCCGGGAATCAGCCCCAGCATTTT.

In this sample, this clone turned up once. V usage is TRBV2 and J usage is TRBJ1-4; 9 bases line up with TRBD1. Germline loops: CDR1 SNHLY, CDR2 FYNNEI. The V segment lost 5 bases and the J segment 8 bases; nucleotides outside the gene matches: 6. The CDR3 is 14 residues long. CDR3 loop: CASSTGTGWEKLFF. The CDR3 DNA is TGTGCCAGCAGTACCGGGACAGGGTGGGAAAAACTGTTTTTT.

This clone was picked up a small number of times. CDR3 in amino acids: CASSFPGTVQYF. The CDR3 coding sequence is TGTGCCAGCAGTTTTCCCGGGACAGTTCAGTACTTC. The V call is TRBV28, the J call TRBJ2-7, with 7 bases matching TRBD1. Trimming at V came to 3 bases and at J to 10 bases, leaving 6 bases not matched to a gene. The CDR3 loop spans 12 amino acids. Germline loops: CDR1 MDHEN, CDR2 SYDVKM.

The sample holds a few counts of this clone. The CDR3: CASSSPGGVKYF. CDR3 nucleotide sequence: TGTGCCAGCAGTTCCCCGGGGGGGGTTAAGTACTTC. V usage is TRBV6-6 and J usage is TRBJ2-7; the match to TRBD2 covers 8 bases. CDR1 is MNHNY, CDR2 SVGAGI, per germline (reference sequence). The CDR3 covers 12 residues. V shed 4 bases, J shed 11 bases, and the junction held 7 bases outside the gene matches.

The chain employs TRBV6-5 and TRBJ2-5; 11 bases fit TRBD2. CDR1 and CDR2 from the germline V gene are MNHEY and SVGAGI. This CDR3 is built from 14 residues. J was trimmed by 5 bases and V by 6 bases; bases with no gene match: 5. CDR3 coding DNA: TGTGCCAGCAGACTAGCGGGAGCTCGGGAGACCCAGTACTTC. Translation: CASRLAGARETQYF.

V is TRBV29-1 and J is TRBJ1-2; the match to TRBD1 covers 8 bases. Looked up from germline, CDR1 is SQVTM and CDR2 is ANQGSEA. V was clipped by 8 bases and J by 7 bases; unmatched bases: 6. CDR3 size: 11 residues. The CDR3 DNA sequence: TGCAGCTTCGGACAGGGCTCTGGCTACACCTTC. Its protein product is CSFGQGSGYTF.

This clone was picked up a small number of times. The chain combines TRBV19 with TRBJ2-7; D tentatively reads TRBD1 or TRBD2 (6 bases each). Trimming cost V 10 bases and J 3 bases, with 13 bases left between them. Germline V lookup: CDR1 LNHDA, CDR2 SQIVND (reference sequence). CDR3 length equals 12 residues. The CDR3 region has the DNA TGTGCCACCAAAAGGGGGGACTACGAGCAGTACTTC. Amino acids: CATKRGDYEQYF.

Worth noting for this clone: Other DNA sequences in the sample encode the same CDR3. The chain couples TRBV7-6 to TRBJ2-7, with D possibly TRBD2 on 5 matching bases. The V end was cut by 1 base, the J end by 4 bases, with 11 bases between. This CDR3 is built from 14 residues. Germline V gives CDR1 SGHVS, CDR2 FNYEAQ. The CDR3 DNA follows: TGTGCCAGCAGCTTAGGTGCGGGTCCGTACGAGCAGTACTTC. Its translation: CASSLGAGPYEQYF.

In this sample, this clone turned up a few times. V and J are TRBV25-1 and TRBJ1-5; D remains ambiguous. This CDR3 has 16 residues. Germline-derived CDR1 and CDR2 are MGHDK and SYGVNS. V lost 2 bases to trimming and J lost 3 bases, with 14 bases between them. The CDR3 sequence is CASSEEGRGYNQPQHF. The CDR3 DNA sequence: TGTGCCAGCAGTGAAGAAGGGCGAGGGTACAATCAGCCCCAGCATTTT.

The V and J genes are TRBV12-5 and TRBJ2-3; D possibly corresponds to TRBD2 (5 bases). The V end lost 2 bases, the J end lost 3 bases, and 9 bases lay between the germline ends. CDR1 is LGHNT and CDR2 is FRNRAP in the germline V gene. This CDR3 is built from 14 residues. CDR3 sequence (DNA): TGTGCTAGTGGTTTGCTCGGGGTTACAGATACGCAGTATTTT. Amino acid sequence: CASGLLGVTDTQYF.

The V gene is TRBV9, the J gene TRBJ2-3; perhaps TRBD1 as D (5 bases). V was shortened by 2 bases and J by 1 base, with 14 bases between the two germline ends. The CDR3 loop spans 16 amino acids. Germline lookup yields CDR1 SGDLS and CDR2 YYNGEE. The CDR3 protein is CASSVDPLGGTDTQYF. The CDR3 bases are TGTGCCAGCAGCGTTGACCCCCTAGGGGGCACAGATACGCAGTATTTT. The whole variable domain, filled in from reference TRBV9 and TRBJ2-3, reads DSGVTQTPKHLITATGQRVTLRCSPRSGDLSVYWYQQSLDQGLQFLIQYYNGEERAKGNILERFSAQQFPDLHSELNLSSLELGDSALYFCASSVDPLGGTDTQYFGPGTRLTVL.

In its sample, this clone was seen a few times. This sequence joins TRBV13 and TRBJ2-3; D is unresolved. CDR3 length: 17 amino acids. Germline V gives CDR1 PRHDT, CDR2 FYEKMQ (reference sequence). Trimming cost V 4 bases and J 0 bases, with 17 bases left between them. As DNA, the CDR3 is TGTGCCAGCAGCTCCTTCGCGACTGGACCTAGCACAGATACGCAGTATTTT. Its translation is CASSSFATGPSTDTQYF.

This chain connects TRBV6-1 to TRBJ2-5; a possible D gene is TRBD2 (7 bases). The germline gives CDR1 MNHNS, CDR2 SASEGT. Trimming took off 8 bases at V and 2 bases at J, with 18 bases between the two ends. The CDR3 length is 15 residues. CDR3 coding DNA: TGTGCCAGCCGGCTCGGGGGGCGGGGACAAGAGACCCAGTACTTC. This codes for CASRLGGRGQETQYF.

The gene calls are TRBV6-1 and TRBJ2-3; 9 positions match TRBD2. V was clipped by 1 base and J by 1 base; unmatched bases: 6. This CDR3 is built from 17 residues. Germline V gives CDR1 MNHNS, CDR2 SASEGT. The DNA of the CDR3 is TGTGCCAGCAGTGAAGAGGGGAGGACTAGCGGCACAGATACGCAGTATTTT. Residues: CASSEEGRTSGTDTQYF.

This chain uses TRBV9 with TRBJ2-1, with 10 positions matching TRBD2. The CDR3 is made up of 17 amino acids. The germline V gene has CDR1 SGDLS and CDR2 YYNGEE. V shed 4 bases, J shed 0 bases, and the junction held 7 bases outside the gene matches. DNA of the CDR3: TGTGCCAGCAGCAAGGGCAGCGGGGGGGTCTCCTACAATGAGCAGTTCTTC. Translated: CASSKGSGGVSYNEQFF. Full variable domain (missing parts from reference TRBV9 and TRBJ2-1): DSGVTQTPKHLITATGQRVTLRCSPRSGDLSVYWYQQSLDQGLQFLIQYYNGEERAKGNILERFSAQQFPDLHSELNLSSLELGDSALYFCASSKGSGGVSYNEQFFGPGTRLTVL.

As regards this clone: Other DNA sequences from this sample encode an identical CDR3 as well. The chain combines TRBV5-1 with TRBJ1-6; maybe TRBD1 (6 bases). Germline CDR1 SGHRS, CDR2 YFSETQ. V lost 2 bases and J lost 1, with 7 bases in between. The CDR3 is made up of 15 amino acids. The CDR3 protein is CASSLQGSYNSPLHF. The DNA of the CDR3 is TGCGCCAGCAGCTTACAGGGTTCCTATAATTCACCCCTCCACTTT.

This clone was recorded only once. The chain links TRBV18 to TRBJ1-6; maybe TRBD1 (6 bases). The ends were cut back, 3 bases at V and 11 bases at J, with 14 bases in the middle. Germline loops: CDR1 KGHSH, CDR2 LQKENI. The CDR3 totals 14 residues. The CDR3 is CASSPDGGATPLHF. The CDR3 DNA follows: TGTGCCAGCTCACCGGACGGGGGGGCCACACCCCTCCACTTT.

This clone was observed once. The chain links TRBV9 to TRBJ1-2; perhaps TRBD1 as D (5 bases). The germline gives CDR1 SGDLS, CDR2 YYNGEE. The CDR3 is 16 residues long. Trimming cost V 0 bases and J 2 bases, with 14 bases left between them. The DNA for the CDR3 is TGTGCCAGCAGCGTAGGGGGCCAGGGTGAAAACTATGGCTACACCTTC. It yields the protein CASSVGGQGENYGYTF.